This record looks at one T cell receptor beta chain sequence and its context. Its antigen is unknown. Other DNA sequences within the sample encode an identical CDR3. This entry is derived from a study of shared clonotypes between healthy human individuals. The repertoire was sequenced with immunoSEQ multiplex PCR; TCRdb's copy has only in-frame clones and lacks some. Here the sample spans fewer than 850,000 clones, 90% being singletons. CDR3 length: 14 amino acids. Germline V gene sequence: CDR1 MNHEY, CDR2 SMNVEV (reference sequence). The V end lost 2 bases, the J end lost 4 bases, and 9 bases lay between the germline ends. Healthy adults negative for HIV, lacking recent acute infections or vaccinations, served as donors. Whole-study findings and limits: Rarefaction revealed incomplete sorted-subset sequencing despite large depth. A generally larger estimated richness was seen in naive subsets than in memory subsets.

The material sequenced was memory CD8+ T cells from PBMCs. Subset in this sample: CD45RO+ cells pooled with CCR7-negative TemRA cells. This sequence originates from a man between 18 and 29 years old in good health. Some clones in this sample may be carry-over from other donors' samples. V gene TRBV27 combines with J gene TRBJ2-1, with D perhaps TRBD2 (6 bases). CDR3 protein: CASSLRAGYNEQFF. The CDR3 DNA sequence: TGTGCCAGCAGTTTACGGGCGGGGTACAATGAGCAGTTCTTC.